This T cell receptor (beta chain) stems from a study of T cells expressing NK-cell markers. TCRdb re-called the 5' RACE reads and shows each CDR3 protein once, DNA omitted. The sample holds approximately 460,000 distinct CDR3 sequences. The length of the CDR3 is 19 residues. In germline, CDR1 is MGHRA, CDR2 YSYEKL. The clonotype originates from a woman between 18 and 75 years old in good health. The chain is built from TRBV4-1 and TRBJ2-5; TCRdb proposes TRBD2, but this gene call is untestable without DNA. The sample was blood T cells: a sorted CD56 or NKG2C T cell subset, CD4+ or CD8+ T cells, or bulk PBMC T cells (not recorded which). Here the CDR3 reads CASSRPPGTSEGLQETQYF.